This T cell receptor beta chain was found in a study of regulatory T cells in long-lasting Graves disease. Trimming left V 6 bases short and J 0 bases short, with 12 bases between. The CDR3 runs to 14 residues. This clonotype appeared many times. The antigen remains undetermined. Findings and caveats of the study: Less diverse TCR repertoires were seen in persistent Graves' patients than in newly diagnosed ones.

With iRepertoire HTBI primers and Arm-PCR of CDR3 regions, TCR beta libraries were built. Each CDR3 protein gets one entry after TCRdb re-called the multiplex PCR reads with MiXCR. The table lists a few hundred thousand distinct CDR3 sequences, about 20% of them singletons, with 12% to 15% in the top ten. Indicated time point: newly diagnosed GD, antithyroid drugs for less than 3 months. RNA from PBMCs was the source of the TCR library. These data were likewise used in another study, on T cells in Graves' hyperthyroidism and ophthalmopathy. As reported in that work: During a first-round RT-PCR of the TCR CDR3, the HTBI primer set was used.

The chain carries TRBV12-3 or TRBV12-4 and TRBJ2-7, with a possible D match to TRBD1 (5 bases). The sample here was peripheral blood mononuclear cells (PBMCs), taken at new diagnosis, from a patient treated with antithyroid drugs. The sequence was obtained from a woman aged 25 to 39 with Graves disease. As DNA, the CDR3 is TGTGCCAGCAGCCTTCGCAGGGACTCCTACGAGCAGTACTTC. Translated: CASSLRRDSYEQYF.